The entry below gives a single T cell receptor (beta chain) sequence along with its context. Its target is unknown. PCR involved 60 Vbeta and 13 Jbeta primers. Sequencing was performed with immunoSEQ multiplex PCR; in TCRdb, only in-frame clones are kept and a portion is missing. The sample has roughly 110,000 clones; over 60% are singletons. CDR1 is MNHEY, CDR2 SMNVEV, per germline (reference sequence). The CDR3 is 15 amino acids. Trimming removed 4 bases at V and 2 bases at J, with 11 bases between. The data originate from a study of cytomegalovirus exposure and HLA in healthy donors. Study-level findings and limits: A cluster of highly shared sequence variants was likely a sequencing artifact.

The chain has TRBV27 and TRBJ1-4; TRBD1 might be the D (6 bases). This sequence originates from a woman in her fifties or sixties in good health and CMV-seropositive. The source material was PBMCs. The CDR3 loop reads CASSSQGKTNEKLFF. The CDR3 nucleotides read TGTGCCAGCAGTTCGCAGGGGAAGACTAATGAAAAACTGTTTTTT.